This T cell receptor (beta chain) was documented in a study of T cell repertoires in cytomegalovirus infection. Study-level background: Matching HLA type and CMV infection were both indicated by public TCR beta signatures. General study results and limits: Dominant in the ex vivo response were TCR beta clonotypes restricted by HLA-C and specific for CMV. The study identified carriers of CMV plus the relevant HLA from cumulative public TCR beta family frequency.

V was trimmed by 2 bases and J by 5 bases, leaving 19 bases between them. Germline CDR1 MNHGY, CDR2 SAAAGT. The CDR3 extends over 16 amino acids. As to this clonotype: Its target is unknown.

Via MiXCR, TCRdb re-called the reads, giving one row per CDR3 protein. The sample yields 160,000 or so distinct CDR3 sequences, roughly 17% seen once. This clonotype was obtained from a human donor in good health (CMV status not recorded). Some clones in this sample may be carry-over from other donors' samples. The chain recombines TRBV6-8 with TRBJ2-7; no definite D call. What was sequenced was CD8+ T cells from PBMCs. CDR3 region: CASSYASGSGVNEQYF. DNA for the CDR3: TGTGCCAGCAGTTACGCGTCCGGCAGTGGAGTAAACGAGCAGTACTTC.